The 10 T cell receptor beta chains below all came from one sample that was sequenced in a study of T cell responses to AZD1222 COVID-19 vaccine. Only in-frame clones appear in the TCRdb table, and some are missing; sequencing was by immunoSEQ multiplex PCR. The data contain hundreds of thousands of clones, roughly 91% of them singletons. The material was peripheral blood, obtained on day 0 of MenACWY control vaccination. The receptors stem from an adult in good health.

This chain links TRBV27 with TRBJ2-7, with 10 bases that match TRBD2. V was clipped by 6 bases and J by 5 bases; unmatched bases: 7. This CDR3 is built from 14 residues. Germline CDR1 reads MNHEY; CDR2 reads SMNVEV (reference sequence). The chain's CDR3 is CASRQLAGRDEQYF. The CDR3 region has the DNA TGTGCCAGCAGGCAACTAGCGGGGAGGGACGAGCAGTACTTC.

The J gene is TRBJ1-3, the V gene TRBV7-2, with 7 positions matching TRBD1. V gave up 2 bases and J gave up 0 bases; unmatched junction bases: 4. CDR3 length equals 16 residues. Germline lookup yields CDR1 SGHTA and CDR2 FQGNSA. DNA for the CDR3: TGTGCCAGCAGCTTACTGGGACAGATCTCTGGAAACACCATATATTTT. Its protein product is CASSLLGQISGNTIYF.

Worth noting for this clone: A read error may account for a junction end that differs from germline. J is TRBJ1-4 and V is TRBV27; D ambiguous. CDR3 length: 11 amino acids. Germline values: CDR1 MNHEY, CDR2 SMNVEV (reference sequence). The CDR3 DNA follows: TGTGCCAGCAGGGGTGGCGGAGTTCTCATTTTT. Encoded protein: CASRGGGVLIF.

The V gene is TRBV18, the J gene TRBJ1-2, with TRBD1 matching 7 bases. The CDR3 is made up of 16 amino acids. CDR1 and CDR2 (germline): KGHSH, LQKENI. V shed 0 bases and J 3 bases; nucleotides not matched to a gene: 7. CDR3 residues: CASSPPWSTGHYGYTF. The CDR3 DNA reads as TGTGCCAGCTCACCACCCTGGTCGACAGGGCACTATGGCTACACCTTC.

This clone appeared a few times. The chain carries TRBV2 and TRBJ1-1, with D unresolved. The CDR3 has 14 residues. Germline loops: CDR1 SNHLY, CDR2 FYNNEI. With 7 bases removed from V and 4 bases from J, the gap between germline ends came to 16 bases. The CDR3 region is CASTEWAWGTEAFF. The DNA of the CDR3 is TGTGCCAGCACCGAATGGGCGTGGGGCACTGAAGCTTTCTTT. Drawing the rest from reference TRBV2 and TRBJ1-1, the complete variable domain is EPEVTQTPSHQVTQMGQEVILRCVPISNHLYFYWYRQILGQKVEFLVSFYNNEISEKSEIFDDQFSVERPDGSNFTLKIRSTKLEDSAMYFCASTEWAWGTEAFFGQGTRLTVV.

The chain uses TRBV7-2 and TRBJ1-2, with D hard to call. V was trimmed by 5 bases and J by 1 base, leaving 11 bases between them. The CDR3 contains 14 residues. Germline assignment: CDR1 SGHTA and CDR2 FQGNSA. The CDR3 DNA sequence: TGTGCCAGCAGCCCGCGGGTGCTTAACTATGGCTACACCTTC. Its protein is CASSPRVLNYGYTF.

The chain joins TRBV19 to TRBJ1-5, with 9 bases fitting TRBD1. Per germline, CDR1 LNHDA and CDR2 SQIVND (reference sequence). The CDR3 consists of 14 residues. V lost 8 bases and J lost 6; bases outside the gene matches: 8. This chain's CDR3 is CASRQDRGRQPQHF. CDR3 bases: TGTGCCAGTCGACAGGACAGGGGCCGTCAGCCCCAGCATTTT.

The chain employs TRBV2 and TRBJ2-6, with D unclear. In germline, CDR1 is SNHLY, CDR2 FYNNEI. The V and J ends lost 4 bases and 3 bases respectively, with 4 bases between them. CDR3 length: 13 amino acids. CDR3 protein: CASSGDGANVLTF. The CDR3 bases are TGTGCCAGCAGTGGGGATGGGGCCAACGTCCTGACTTTC.

This clone occurred a few times. The rearrangement links TRBV6-5 to TRBJ1-4; D unresolved. V was trimmed by 6 bases and J by 8 bases, leaving 16 bases between them. CDR3 length: 14 residues. The V gene's germline CDR1 is MNHEY and CDR2 SVGAGI. The CDR3 coding sequence is TGTGCCAGCAGGAGAGCCAGTATGCCCGAAAAACTGTTTTTT. It is translated as CASRRASMPEKLFF.

The chain is built from TRBV6-6 and TRBJ1-1; TRBD1 might be the D (5 bases). Germline V lookup: CDR1 MNHNY, CDR2 SVGAGI (reference sequence). The CDR3 is made up of 14 amino acids. The V end lost 5 bases, the J end lost 2 bases, and 12 bases lay between the germline ends. In nucleotides, the CDR3 is TGTGCCAGCAGTCTACAGGAGGCAAACACTGAAGCTTTCTTT. Amino acid sequence: CASSLQEANTEAFF.